Sequencing of this T cell receptor (beta chain) was carried out in a study of cytotoxic CD8 clonotypes in ibrutinib-treated CLL. For the study at large: Responses: some 25 partial, 2 complete; after median roughly 68 months, around 14 stayed remitted, approximately twelve progressed. Specimens for response were gathered following a median about 11 months of therapy, spanning 6 to 36. Study conclusions and caveats: Among the clonotypes, public ones were uncommon and contracted or held stable on treatment.

V gave up 2 bases and J gave up 2 bases; unmatched junction bases: 12. This CDR3 is built from 18 residues. Per germline, CDR1 MNHNS and CDR2 SASEGT. In its sample, this clone was seen once. Its specificity is unknown. The protocol was immunoSEQ multiplex PCR, while the TCRdb copy is restricted to in-frame clones and leaves out a portion. Of about 130,000 clones listed, about four fifths were seen once; the top ten hold roughly 13%. This specimen consisted of PBMCs, obtained after 12 months of ibrutinib treatment. The chain employs TRBV6-1 and TRBJ2-7, with TRBD1 matching over 10 bases. The sequence was obtained from a human donor with chronic lymphocytic leukemia. The CDR3 reads CASSELRPPGTGAYEQYF. As DNA, the CDR3 is TGTGCCAGCAGTGAATTGCGACCCCCCGGGACAGGGGCCTACGAGCAGTACTTC.